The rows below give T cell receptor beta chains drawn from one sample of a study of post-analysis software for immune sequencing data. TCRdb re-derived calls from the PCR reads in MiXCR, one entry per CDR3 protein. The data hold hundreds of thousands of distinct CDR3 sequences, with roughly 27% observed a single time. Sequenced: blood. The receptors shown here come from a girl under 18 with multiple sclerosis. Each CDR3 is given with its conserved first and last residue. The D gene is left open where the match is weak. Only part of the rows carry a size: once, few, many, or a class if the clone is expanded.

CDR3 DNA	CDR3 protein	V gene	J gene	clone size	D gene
TGTGCCAGCAGGCGGACAGGGGATTCGTCCGAGCAGTACTTC	CASRRTGDSSEQYF	TRBV6-6	TRBJ2-7	many	TRBD1
TGCGCCAGCAGCAAACCCACAGATACGCAGTATTTT	CASSKPTDTQYF	TRBV4-1	TRBJ2-3	many	-
TGTGCCAGCAGTCCATACGGGACAGGGGAACACGAGCAGTACTTC	CASSPYGTGEHEQYF	TRBV28	TRBJ2-7	-	TRBD1
TGTGCCAGCAGCTTGCCAACTGGTGGCGGCGAGCAGTACTTC	CASSLPTGGGEQYF	TRBV7-2	TRBJ2-7	few	-
TGCGCCAGCAGCTTGCCACTAGCGGGGGGCCAATTTCGCACAGATACGCAGTATTTT	CASSLPLAGGQFRTDTQYF	TRBV5-1	TRBJ2-3	few	TRBD2
TGTGCCAGCAGTTCCACTCAGACACGGACAGATACGCAGTATTTT	CASSSTQTRTDTQYF	TRBV28	TRBJ2-3	few	-
TGTGCCAGTAAGCGGGGCGGGGGAACCTACGAGCAGTACTTC	CASKRGGGTYEQYF	TRBV12-3/TRBV12-4	TRBJ2-7	-	TRBD2
TGTGCCAGCAGCCATACAGCGACCTACACCTTC	CASSHTATYTF	TRBV7-2	TRBJ1-2	few	-
TGTGCCAGCAGCTTGACTAGTCAAGGGAGAGAGACCCAGTACTTC	CASSLTSQGRETQYF	TRBV7-2	TRBJ2-5	-	-
TGTGCCATCAGTGAGTCCCGGGGGACTAAAGCATACTATGGCTACACCTTC	CAISESRGTKAYYGYTF	TRBV10-3	TRBJ1-2	-	-
TGTGCCAGCACCCGCCTAGCGGGGGGGCTAAGTGATACGCAGTATTTT	CASTRLAGGLSDTQYF	TRBV7-8	TRBJ2-3	-	TRBD2
TGTGCCAGCAGTTTATTAGCCCAAGACGCCTACAATGAGCAGTTCTTC	CASSLLAQDAYNEQFF	TRBV12-3/TRBV12-4	TRBJ2-1	-	-
TGTGCCAGCAGACAGGCGTCTGGGGCCAACGTCCTGACTTTC	CASRQASGANVLTF	TRBV7-9	TRBJ2-6	many	-
TGCGCCAGCAGCTTGAAAAGCGGGCGGGGAGATACGCAGTATTTT	CASSLKSGRGDTQYF	TRBV5-1	TRBJ2-3	few	-
TGTGCCAGCAGCTTAGAGGTTGGATCAGAGGGGACTGGCTACACCTTC	CASSLEVGSEGTGYTF	TRBV7-8	TRBJ1-2	-	-
TGCAGTGCTCGGGGACATGCGGAGACCCAGTTCTTC	CSARGHAETQFF	TRBV20-1	TRBJ2-1	few	-
TGCAGCGTTGTACCCGTCGCAGGCGTCCGAGAGACCCAGTACTTC	CSVVPVAGVRETQYF	TRBV29-1	TRBJ2-5	many	-
TGTGCCAGCAGCCCAAGACAGGGACGAGGCGGGGAGCTGTTTTTT	CASSPRQGRGGELFF	TRBV5-6	TRBJ2-2	-	TRBD1
TGTGCCAGCAGCCATTCGGGACCTCTTGGGCAGTACTTC	CASSHSGPLGQYF	TRBV14	TRBJ2-7	few	-
TGTGCCAGCGGGGCGGTCACTGAAGCTTTCTTT	CASGAVTEAFF	TRBV6-2/TRBV6-3	TRBJ1-1	-	-
TGCAGTGCTAGGGGGAAAAGGGCCTACAATGAGCAGTTCTTC	CSARGKRAYNEQFF	TRBV20-1	TRBJ2-1	-	-
TGCGCCAGCAGCCAACATACATTGGGAGAGCAGTACTTC	CASSQHTLGEQYF	TRBV4-3	TRBJ2-5	many	-
TGCAGCGTTGTCGGCGGAGAGGGATACGAGCAGTACTTC	CSVVGGEGYEQYF	TRBV29-1	TRBJ2-7	many	-
TGCAGTGCTAGGGGGAGGGTGTTGGATCAGCCCCAGCATTTT	CSARGRVLDQPQHF	TRBV20-1	TRBJ1-5	few	-
TGTGCCAGCAGTGAAGGGACAGCAACTAATGAAAAACTGTTTTTT	CASSEGTATNEKLFF	TRBV6-1	TRBJ1-4	once	-
TGTGCCAGCAGCTCGGGGACAGGGGGAAAGAAGGATGGCTACACCTTC	CASSSGTGGKKDGYTF	TRBV7-2	TRBJ1-2	-	TRBD1
TGTGCCAGCAGCGGGCCGGGACAGGAGTACTTC	CASSGPGQEYF	TRBV2	TRBJ2-5	-	TRBD1
TGTGCCAGCAGCCAAGTGCCCCGGGGGGATGAAAAACTGTTTTTT	CASSQVPRGDEKLFF	TRBV4-2	TRBJ1-4	-	-
TGTGCCATACGAACCGGGACTAGCGGGAGTACGCAGTATTTT	CAIRTGTSGSTQYF	TRBV10-3	TRBJ2-3	-	TRBD2
TGTGCCAGCAGTTATACTAGCGGTAATGAGCAGTTCTTC	CASSYTSGNEQFF	TRBV6-5	TRBJ2-1	many	TRBD2
TGTGCCAGCAGCACAGGCCCTGGGAACTATGGCTACACCTTC	CASSTGPGNYGYTF	TRBV9	TRBJ1-2	many	-
TGTGCCAGCAGACTACAGGGGGAAGAGACCCAGTACTTC	CASRLQGEETQYF	TRBV6-2/TRBV6-3	TRBJ2-5	-	TRBD1
TGCAGTGCTAGAGATCTGGGCAGGGAACCCTACAATGAGCAGTTCTTC	CSARDLGREPYNEQFF	TRBV20-1	TRBJ2-1	few	-
TGTGCCACCAGCAGACGAACCACAGGGTCCGGGGAGCTGTTTTTT	CATSRRTTGSGELFF	TRBV15	TRBJ2-2	few	-
TGTGCCAGCAGGACAGGGTCGAACGAGCAGTACTTC	CASRTGSNEQYF	TRBV28	TRBJ2-7	-	TRBD1
TGCGCCAGCAGCCGGGAGGGTGAAGCTTTCTTT	CASSREGEAFF	TRBV5-1	TRBJ1-1	few	-
TGTGCCAGCAGCCCTAGAGGCGGGAGGGTGGGCAAAAACATTCAGTACTTC	CASSPRGGRVGKNIQYF	TRBV7-2	TRBJ2-4	few	TRBD2
TGTGCCAGCAGCCAGCGTTGGGTTTCGGGACAGCCCCAGCATTTT	CASSQRWVSGQPQHF	TRBV7-2	TRBJ1-5	few	-
TGCAGTGCTAGAGATGCAGCGGGAGGCTCTTACAATGAGCAGTTCTTC	CSARDAAGGSYNEQFF	TRBV20-1	TRBJ2-1	-	TRBD2
TGCCTGACTGGGGGGGCGATCTCCTACGAGCAGTACTTC	CLTGGAISYEQYF	TRBV20-1	TRBJ2-7	few	-
TGTGCCAGTTTCTCGGGGAGGGAGTCCTACGAGCAGTACTTC	CASFSGRESYEQYF	TRBV2	TRBJ2-7	-	TRBD2
TGTGCCAGCAGTTCGACTAGCGGGAGAACCGGGGAGCTGTTTTTT	CASSSTSGRTGELFF	TRBV6-2/TRBV6-3	TRBJ2-2	-	TRBD2
TGTGCCAGCAGCCAAGGGACAGCCCAGTACTTC	CASSQGTAQYF	TRBV14	TRBJ2-5	-	-
TGTGCCAGCAGTGGCGGGAGGGGCACAGATACGCAGTATTTT	CASSGGRGTDTQYF	TRBV25-1	TRBJ2-3	-	TRBD2
TGCGCCAGCAGCCATTTCGGGGGGTCTAATTCACCCCTCCACTTT	CASSHFGGSNSPLHF	TRBV4-3	TRBJ1-6	-	-
TGTGCCAGCAGCCAAGAATCGCTGTCGAGGGAGACCCAGTACTTC	CASSQESLSRETQYF	TRBV14	TRBJ2-5	-	-
TGTGCCAGCTCACCAGGGTTAGCGGTTGAGCAGTACTTC	CASSPGLAVEQYF	TRBV18	TRBJ2-4	-	-
TGTGCCAGCAACCTCCATGCTGGGGGGAGGTCTAGCACAGATACGCAGTATTTT	CASNLHAGGRSSTDTQYF	TRBV7-9	TRBJ2-3	few	-